This T cell receptor beta chain derives from a study of T cells after yellow fever vaccination. Study-wide background: Preparation of fractions with low cell numbers was performed using SMART-Seq v4 Ultra Low Input.

Trimming took off 1 base at V and 2 bases at J, with 11 bases between the two ends. This CDR3 is 14 amino acids long. Looked up from germline, CDR1 is DFQATT and CDR2 is SNEGSKA (reference sequence). Making TCR cDNA involved 5'RACE template switching, which added UMIs and a universal primer site. MiXCR was run by TCRdb on the 5' RACE reads, yielding one entry per CDR3 protein. The sample shows 450,000 to 550,000 distinct CDR3 sequences, around a fifth of them seen only once. General study results and limits: Peaking faster, on day 5 versus 15, the secondary response was nonetheless weaker.

Turning to this clonotype: The antigen remains unidentified.

This rearrangement joins TRBV20-1 to TRBJ2-5, with D uncertain. The sequencing here drew on PBMCs, taken about 21 days after the first yellow fever vaccination. This clonotype was obtained from a man aged 18 to 35 who received the YFV17D yellow fever vaccine. The CDR3 DNA is TGCAGTGCTAGAGGAGGAGCGCGTCAAGAGACCCAGTACTTC. This encodes CSARGGARQETQYF.